Listed here are 15 T cell receptor beta chains from one sample, sequenced in a study of blood T cell repertoires in COVID-19. This table comes from immunoSEQ multiplex PCR, and its TCRdb copy is limited to in-frame clones, with some not included. The table lists around 67,000 clones, over 70% of them singletons. The sequenced sample was peripheral blood. These receptors originate from a man aged 50 or older with active COVID-19.

The rearrangement uses TRBV19 and TRBJ2-3; 7 nucleotides line up with TRBD2. CDR1 and CDR2 (germline): LNHDA, SQIVND (reference sequence). Germline trimming cut 5 bases from V and 0 bases from J; bases unmatched to any gene: 5. CDR3 length: 15 residues. The CDR3 here is CASSLGRASTDTQYF. In DNA, the CDR3 is TGTGCCAGTAGTCTGGGGAGGGCTAGCACAGATACGCAGTATTTT.

This clone came up a few times. This chain joins TRBV6-5 and TRBJ1-2, with 7 bases fitting TRBD1. Germline assignment: CDR1 MNHEY and CDR2 SVGAGI. The CDR3 has 14 amino acids. Germline trimming cut 2 bases from V and 7 bases from J; bases unmatched to any gene: 7. CDR3 sequence reads: CASSYRKGALGYTF. The CDR3 DNA follows: TGTGCCAGCAGTTACAGAAAGGGGGCTCTTGGCTACACCTTC.

This clone was observed a few times. The V and J genes are TRBV21-1 and TRBJ2-7; the table names TRBD2, a call not compared with the DNA. TRBV21-1 is a recognized pseudogene. The CDR3 runs to 15 residues. The CDR3 nucleotides are TGTGCCAGCACGATATCGAGGGAGGGCAGCTACGAGCAGTACTTC. Translated, it gives CASTISREGSYEQYF.

This clone was seen more than once but under ten times. The chain uses TRBV7-2 and TRBJ2-1; 15 positions match TRBD2. With 1 base clipped from V and 3 bases from J, the junction kept 4 bases outside the gene matches. Per germline, CDR1 SGHTA and CDR2 FQGNSA. The CDR3 contains 18 residues. Written as DNA, the CDR3 is TGTGCCAGCAGCTTAGAGGGGACTAGCGGGAGGTTCTACAATGAGCAGTTCTTC. Residues: CASSLEGTSGRFYNEQFF.

This rearrangement joins TRBV27 to TRBJ1-2; 7 bases fit TRBD1. The CDR3 is 15 residues long. J lost 2 bases, V lost 6 bases, and 9 bases had no gene match. Germline V gene sequence: CDR1 MNHEY, CDR2 SMNVEV (reference sequence). The CDR3 DNA reads TGTGCCAGCAGCCCAATCTCAGGGGGGAACTATGGCTACACCTTC. As protein: CASSPISGGNYGYTF.

There are a few counts of this clone. This chain connects TRBV7-8 to TRBJ1-1; TRBD1 agrees at 8 bases. J gave up 1 base and V 2 bases, and 6 bases lay outside the gene matches. Germline-derived CDR1 and CDR2 are SGHVS and FQNEAQ. This CDR3 contains 16 residues. CDR3 DNA sequence: TGTGCCAGCAGCTTAAGCAGGGGGCAATGGAACACTGAAGCTTTCTTT. It codes for CASSLSRGQWNTEAFF.

Here the CDR3 reads CASIGQRGLNEKLFF. CDR3 in DNA: TGTGCCAGTATTGGGCAAAGGGGTCTTAATGAAAAACTGTTTTTT. This rearrangement joins TRBV19 to TRBJ1-4; TRBD1 might be the D (5 bases). Trimming removed 7 bases at V and 4 bases at J, with 16 bases between. Germline-derived CDR1 and CDR2 are LNHDA and SQIVND (reference sequence). This CDR3 spans 15 amino acids.

CDR3 amino acids: CASIPRESSPLNTEAFF. CDR3 sequence (DNA): TGTGCCAGTATCCCCAGGGAATCAAGTCCGTTGAACACTGAAGCTTTCTTT. This chain joins TRBV19 and TRBJ1-1; TRBD1 might be the D (5 bases). Deletions cut 7 bases from V and 0 bases from J, with 21 bases between. Germline CDR1 reads LNHDA; CDR2 reads SQIVND (reference sequence). The CDR3 is 17 residues long. Variable domain in full (rest from reference TRBV19 and TRBJ1-1): DGGITQSPKYLFRKEGQNVTLSCEQNLNHDAMYWYRQDPGQGLRLIYYSQIVNDFQKGDIAEGYSVSREKKESFPLTVTSAQKNPTAFYLCASIPRESSPLNTEAFFGQGTRLTVV.

V and J are TRBV9 and TRBJ2-5; D gene ambiguous. Trimming took 3 bases from V and 4 from J, leaving 16 bases between them. CDR1 SGDLS and CDR2 YYNGEE come from the germline V gene. CDR3 size: 15 residues. This chain's CDR3 is CASSAGGQPAETQYF. The CDR3, as DNA: TGTGCCAGCAGCGCCGGCGGCCAGCCGGCAGAGACCCAGTACTTC. Based on the CDR3 plus reference TRBV9 and TRBJ2-5, the full variable domain is DSGVTQTPKHLITATGQRVTLRCSPRSGDLSVYWYQQSLDQGLQFLIQYYNGEERAKGNILERFSAQQFPDLHSELNLSSLELGDSALYFCASSAGGQPAETQYFGPGTRLLVL.

A single count supports this clone. The chain employs TRBV2 and TRBJ1-6, with TRBD1 matching over 7 bases. Germline values: CDR1 SNHLY, CDR2 FYNNEI. The V segment lost 7 bases and the J segment 8 bases; nucleotides outside the gene matches: 5. The CDR3 contains 13 residues. CDR3 coding DNA: TGTGCCAGCATCGACAGGGAATATTCACCCCTCCACTTT. It specifies CASIDREYSPLHF.

This clone was picked up one time. J is TRBJ2-7 and V is TRBV25-1, with D possibly matching TRBD2 (6 bases). The CDR3 loop spans 15 amino acids. Trimming left V 3 bases short and J 2 bases short, with 14 bases between. The V gene's germline CDR1 is MGHDK and CDR2 SYGVNS. The CDR3 DNA sequence: TGTGCCAGCAGTGACCCTAGCGCCATCACCTACGAGCAGTACTTC. Translating it yields CASSDPSAITYEQYF.

The V call is TRBV9, the J call TRBJ1-1; TRBD1 matches at 10 bases. V shed 0 bases, J shed 7 bases, and the junction held 6 bases outside the gene matches. CDR3 length: 15 amino acids. Germline CDR1 and CDR2: SGDLS and YYNGEE. CDR3 residues: CASSVDGQGDSEAFF. The CDR3 DNA sequence: TGTGCCAGCAGCGTAGACGGACAGGGGGATAGTGAAGCTTTCTTT.

The sample holds one count of this clone. CDR3 sequence (DNA): TGTGCCAGCCACCGGACAGGGGTTTTTTCGAGTGGAAACACCATATATTTT. Amino acid sequence: CASHRTGVFSSGNTIYF. V and J are TRBV7-2 and TRBJ1-3, with 9 nucleotides matching TRBD1. This CDR3 comprises 17 residues. The trim removed 8 bases at V and 3 bases at J, leaving 14 bases unmatched. Germline loops: CDR1 SGHTA, CDR2 FQGNSA.

The chain joins TRBV4-3 to TRBJ2-7, with 8 nucleotides matching TRBD2. Looked up from germline, CDR1 is LGHNA and CDR2 is YSLEER. This CDR3 comprises 13 residues. With V trimmed by 4 bases and J by 5 bases, 4 bases remained unmatched. The CDR3 is CASSRSGTDEQYF. As DNA, the CDR3 is TGCGCCAGCAGCCGTAGCGGGACTGACGAGCAGTACTTC.

The chain combines TRBV6-6 with TRBJ1-5; tentative D call: TRBD1 (6 bases). The CDR3 consists of 16 residues. V was pared by 2 bases and J by 0 bases, with 11 bases between. The germline V gene has CDR1 MNHNY and CDR2 SVGAGI (reference sequence). The CDR3 region is CASSYPGQHSNQPQHF. CDR3 DNA sequence: TGTGCCAGCAGTTACCCCGGACAGCATAGCAATCAGCCCCAGCATTTT.